This TCR beta chain was obtained from a study of OX40 agonist ivuxolimab in advanced cancers. Individuals having autoimmune disease history or systemic immunosuppression were not enrolled. The CDR3 consists of 14 residues. Germline-derived CDR1 and CDR2 are MNHNY and SVGAGI (reference sequence). The junction had 7 bases not matched to a gene; V was cut back by 5 bases and J by 5 bases. Clones were read by immunoSEQ multiplex PCR, and TCRdb kept only the in-frame ones, dropping some. This repertoire shows about 77,000 clones, 85% to 95% found once; its top ten account for 4.5% to 5%. The sample in question was CD4+ or CD8+ T cells sorted from blood, obtained in a trial of the OX40 agonist ivuxolimab. The chain combines TRBV6-6 with TRBJ1-1; TRBD1 matches at 8 bases. This sequence originates from an adult with an advanced solid tumor such as melanoma, head and neck, liver or kidney cancer. The CDR3 DNA reads as TGTGCCAGCAGTCCCCGGACAGGGAGGACTGAAGCTTTCTTT. Its protein product is CASSPRTGRTEAFF.